What follows are 31 T cell receptor beta chains derived from one specimen sequenced in a study of blood T cell repertoires in COVID-19 (dated by TCRdb to about 2020). The library was obtained by the immunoSEQ multiplex PCR assay. The clones in this table, taken by TCRdb from immuneACCESS, are in-frame only. Not every clone is retained; where verified, under half of the shortfall comes from an unresolved V gene, and the cause of the rest is unknown. The sample table holds 250,000 to 350,000 clones, of which 75% to 90% were seen once. Of the sample, about 2% is held by the ten largest clones. Sequenced input: peripheral blood. The receptors shown here come from a man younger than 30 with active or convalescent COVID-19.

V gene TRBV29-1 combines with J gene TRBJ1-3; D gene ambiguous. V was pared by 5 bases and J by 3 bases, with 11 bases between. Germline lookup yields CDR1 SQVTM and CDR2 ANQGSEA. The CDR3 runs to 13 residues. DNA for the CDR3: TGCAGCGTTAGTACAGAGTTTGGAAACACCATATATTTT. Protein: CSVSTEFGNTIYF.

This chain joins TRBV19 and TRBJ2-7; a possible D gene is TRBD1 (5 bases). The V end lost 8 bases, the J end lost 2 bases, and 10 bases lay between the germline ends. Germline CDR1 LNHDA, CDR2 SQIVND (reference sequence). The CDR3 loop spans 12 amino acids. The CDR3 here is CASRDRPYEQYF. DNA of the CDR3: TGTGCCAGTCGAGACAGACCCTACGAGCAGTACTTC. The full variable domain, completed using reference TRBV19 and TRBJ2-7, is DGGITQSPKYLFRKEGQNVTLSCEQNLNHDAMYWYRQDPGQGLRLIYYSQIVNDFQKGDIAEGYSVSREKKESFPLTVTSAQKNPTAFYLCASRDRPYEQYFGPGTRLTVT.

The chain combines TRBV6-5 with TRBJ2-3; 8 positions agree with TRBD2. This CDR3 region has 15 residues. The V gene's germline CDR1 is MNHEY and CDR2 SVGAGI. V shed 8 bases and J 0 bases; nucleotides not matched to a gene: 7. The CDR3 is CASSEGTRSTDTQYF. The CDR3 coding sequence is TGTGCCAGCTCCGAGGGGACTAGAAGCACAGATACGCAGTATTTT.

The CDR3 loop is CASSYAENTEAFF. In nucleotides, the CDR3 is TGTGCCAGCAGTTACGCGGAGAACACTGAAGCTTTCTTT. The chain links TRBV6-2 or TRBV6-3 to TRBJ1-1, with D hard to call. This CDR3 region has 13 residues. Germline V gene data show CDR1 as MNHEY and CDR2 as SVGEGT. Trimming removed 2 bases from V and 1 base from J, with 5 bases in between.

The CDR3 sequence is CASSTLTPPFFILTPNTEAFF. The CDR3 nucleotides read TGTGCCAGCAGCACACTTACCCCCCCGTTCTTTATTCTCACGCCGAACACTGAAGCTTTCTTT. V and J are TRBV7-9 and TRBJ1-1; D is uncertain. This CDR3 region has 21 residues. CDR1 and CDR2 (germline): SEHNR, FQNEAQ (reference sequence). The V end lost 5 bases, the J end lost 1 base, and 32 bases lay between the germline ends.

J is TRBJ2-3 and V is TRBV11-2; no reliable D call. Trimming took off 5 bases at V and 6 bases at J, with 9 bases between the two ends. CDR1 is SGHAT and CDR2 is FQNNGV in the germline V gene. The CDR3 is 12 residues long. The CDR3 region has the DNA TGTGCCAGCAGCAGCACTACGGATACGCAGTATTTT. Translation: CASSSTTDTQYF.

CDR3: CASTGQGSWTEAFF. The CDR3 DNA reads as TGTGCCAGCACCGGACAGGGATCGTGGACTGAAGCTTTCTTT. The genes are TRBV11-3 and TRBJ1-1, with 8 bases fitting TRBD1. Germline loops: CDR1 SGHNT, CDR2 YENEEA. CDR3 size: 14 residues. The V gene end was trimmed by 7 bases and the J gene end by 5 bases; junction bases not matched to a gene: 9.

J is TRBJ2-5 and V is TRBV4-1, with 9 bases lining up with TRBD2. There are 15 residues in the CDR3. V shed 5 bases, J shed 5 bases, and the junction held 9 bases outside the gene matches. Germline V CDR1 and CDR2: MGHRA, YSYEKL. CDR3 region: CASSYRGRAEETQYF. The DNA of the CDR3 is TGCGCCAGCAGCTACCGCGGGAGGGCCGAGGAGACCCAGTACTTC.

This rearrangement joins TRBV5-1 to TRBJ1-1, with 7 bases aligning to TRBD1. The CDR3 is 17 residues long. Germline V gives CDR1 SGHRS, CDR2 YFSETQ. V was clipped by 0 bases and J by 1 base; unmatched bases: 9. This CDR3 is CASSLEPGQPSNTEAFF. The CDR3 DNA is TGCGCCAGCAGCTTGGAACCGGGACAGCCATCGAACACTGAAGCTTTCTTT.

This clone appeared a single time. V gene TRBV19 combines with J gene TRBJ1-5, with D possibly matching TRBD1 (5 bases). The V end lost 1 base, the J end lost 4 bases, and 11 bases lay between the germline ends. The germline V gene has CDR1 LNHDA and CDR2 SQIVND (reference sequence). The CDR3 is made up of 15 amino acids. The CDR3 spells CASSIGAGFNQPQHF. The CDR3 DNA reads TGTGCCAGTAGTATAGGAGCAGGGTTTAATCAGCCCCAGCATTTT.

The chain links TRBV10-3 to TRBJ1-1; perhaps TRBD1 as D (5 bases). The germline V gene has CDR1 ENHRY and CDR2 SYGVKD. The CDR3 sequence is 14 residues long. Trimming removed 4 bases at V and 1 base at J, with 10 bases between. CDR3 in DNA: TGTGCCATCAGTGGTAGGGGTCAGAACACTGAAGCTTTCTTT. Translation: CAISGRGQNTEAFF.

V is TRBV7-2 and J is TRBJ2-7; D perhaps matches TRBD2 (5 bases). V dropped 6 bases and J dropped 2 bases, with 14 bases sitting between them. Germline V gives CDR1 SGHTA, CDR2 FQGNSA. There are 14 residues in the CDR3. The CDR3 coding sequence is TGTGCCAGCAGTTGGAGCGGAGCTGCCTACGAGCAGTACTTC. Residues: CASSWSGAAYEQYF.

The J gene is TRBJ2-1, the V gene TRBV19; 14 nucleotides agree with TRBD2. The germline CDR1 and CDR2 sequences are LNHDA and SQIVND (reference sequence). This CDR3 spans 15 amino acids. V lost 3 bases, J lost 7 bases, and 2 bases stayed unmatched. This CDR3 is CASSIGTSGGNEQFF. The CDR3 DNA is TGTGCCAGTAGTATCGGGACTAGCGGGGGAAATGAGCAGTTCTTC.

The chain uses TRBV4-3 and TRBJ2-2; 8 nucleotides align to TRBD2. The germline CDR1 and CDR2 sequences are LGHNA and YSLEER. V lost 0 bases to trimming and J lost 3 bases; unmatched junction nucleotides: 9. CDR3 length: 18 amino acids. CDR3 bases: TGCGCCAGCAGCCAAGAGGGAGGACTAGCCTCTTACACCGGGGAGCTGTTTTTT. Amino acids: CASSQEGGLASYTGELFF.

The DNA of the CDR3 is TGTGCCAGCAGCTTTCAACAGGACCCTGGAAACACCATATATTTT. Protein: CASSFQQDPGNTIYF. This sequence joins TRBV7-9 and TRBJ1-3; a weak D match, TRBD1 (5 bases). CDR1 SEHNR and CDR2 FQNEAQ come from the germline V gene (reference sequence). V was trimmed by 3 bases and J by 2 bases, leaving 11 bases between them. There are 15 residues in the CDR3.

The CDR3 DNA reads TGTGCCACGCCGGGACACACACACAATGAGCAGTTCTTC. This translates into CATPGHTHNEQFF. The V and J genes are TRBV15 and TRBJ2-1, with D possibly being TRBD1 (6 bases). The CDR3 is made up of 13 amino acids. The V gene's germline CDR1 is LNHNV and CDR2 YYDKDF (reference sequence). V shed 9 bases and J shed 5 bases, with 14 bases lying between them. The full variable domain, with the rest looked up from reference TRBV15 and TRBJ2-1, is DAMVIQNPRYQVTQFGKPVTLSCSQTLNHNVMYWYQQKSSQAPKLLFHYYDKDFNNEADTPDNFQSRRPNTSFCFLDIRSPGLGDTAMYLCATPGHTHNEQFFGPGTRLTVL.

The chain employs TRBV6-1 and TRBJ2-3, with TRBD2 as a possible D gene (5 bases). Trimming left V 0 bases short and J 0 bases short, with 10 bases between. Germline CDR1 MNHNS, CDR2 SASEGT. The CDR3 sequence is 16 residues long. DNA of the CDR3: TGTGCCAGCAGTGAAGCGCTCGGGGTTAGCACAGATACGCAGTATTTT. Translating it yields CASSEALGVSTDTQYF.

The chain links TRBV9 to TRBJ2-7; 8 nucleotides line up with TRBD2. The CDR3 spans 15 residues. The germline V gene has CDR1 SGDLS and CDR2 YYNGEE. The junction had 6 bases not matched to a gene; V was cut back by 0 bases and J by 4 bases. The CDR3 sequence is CASSVAGTSRYEQYF. In DNA form, the CDR3 reads TGTGCCAGCAGCGTAGCCGGGACTAGTCGGTACGAGCAGTACTTC.

This clone was counted a single time. CDR3 amino acids: CASSLDRGTGELFF. CDR3 DNA sequence: TGTGCCAGCAGCCTCGACAGGGGGACCGGGGAGCTGTTTTTT. V is TRBV28 and J is TRBJ2-2; 9 nucleotides match TRBD1. Germline V gene sequence: CDR1 MDHEN, CDR2 SYDVKM. The CDR3 is made up of 14 amino acids. After removal of 6 bases from V and 5 bases from J, the junction contained 4 bases not matched to a gene. Filled out from reference TRBV28 and TRBJ2-2, the complete variable domain reads DVKVTQSSRYLVKRTGEKVFLECVQDMDHENMFWYRQDPGLGLRLIYFSYDVKMKEKGDIPEGYSVSREKKERFSLILESASTNQTSMYLCASSLDRGTGELFFGEGSRLTVL.

This sequence joins TRBV21-1 and TRBJ2-7; the table's TRBD2 call for D was not verified on the DNA. TRBV21-1 is a pseudogene segment. This CDR3 comprises 15 residues. CDR3 bases: TGTGCCAGCAGCAAACCGGGAGTCTGCTCCTACGAGCAGTACTTC. Its translation: CASSKPGVCSYEQYF.

This clone showed up just a few times. J is TRBJ2-7 and V is TRBV10-2, with 10 bases aligning to TRBD1. Per germline, CDR1 WSHSY and CDR2 SAAADI. The trim removed 4 bases at V and 4 bases at J, leaving 4 bases unmatched. CDR3 length: 14 residues. The DNA for the CDR3 is TGCGCCAGCAGTGTGGACAGGGGGGCTTACGAGCAGTACTTC. Amino acid sequence: CASSVDRGAYEQYF.

The V call is TRBV20-1, the J call TRBJ1-1, with 8 bases fitting TRBD1. In germline, CDR1 is DFQATT, CDR2 SNEGSKA (reference sequence). Losses at the gene ends were 3 bases for V and 6 bases for J; bases not matched to a gene: 6. This CDR3 contains 13 residues. CDR3 in amino acids: CSASQGAVAEAFF. The CDR3 region has the DNA TGCAGTGCTAGTCAGGGGGCGGTCGCTGAAGCTTTCTTT.

J is TRBJ1-6 and V is TRBV11-2; D unclear. Germline CDR1 and CDR2: SGHAT and FQNNGV. Trimming cost V 5 bases and J 10 bases, with 9 bases left between them. CDR3 size: 12 residues. For the CDR3, the DNA is TGTGCCAGCAGCCCCCGGGGATCACCCCTCCACTTT. Translation: CASSPRGSPLHF. Based on the CDR3 plus reference TRBV11-2 and TRBJ1-6, the full variable domain is EAGVAQSPRYKIIEKRQSVAFWCNPISGHATLYWYQQILGQGPKLLIQFQNNGVVDDSQLPKDRFSAERLKGVDSTLKIQPAKLEDSAVYLCASSPRGSPLHFGNGTRLTVT.

V gene TRBV27 combines with J gene TRBJ2-7; D unresolved. CDR3 length: 15 amino acids. The germline CDR1 and CDR2 sequences are MNHEY and SMNVEV (reference sequence). Trimming removed 10 bases from V and 0 bases from J, with 19 bases in between. CDR3 DNA: TGTGCCACCCGCTTGCGGCATCCGAGCTCCTACGAGCAGTACTTC. Protein product: CATRLRHPSSYEQYF.

V and J are TRBV7-8 and TRBJ2-5; D gene unclear. The V end was cut by 5 bases, the J end by 2 bases, with 12 bases between. The germline gives CDR1 SGHVS, CDR2 FQNEAQ. The CDR3 totals 14 residues. In DNA, the CDR3 is TGTGCCAGCAGCCTCTCGGCGACTCAAGAGACCCAGTACTTC. This codes for CASSLSATQETQYF.

This clone was observed once. This sequence joins TRBV14 and TRBJ2-1; D unclear. CDR3 length equals 14 residues. V shed 4 bases and J shed 4 bases, with 11 bases lying between them. Germline V gene data show CDR1 as SGHDN and CDR2 as FVKESK. CDR3 nucleotide sequence: TGTGCCAGCAGCCTAGTACCCGTATACAATGAGCAGTTCTTC. Translating it yields CASSLVPVYNEQFF.

This clone was observed a handful of times. The V gene is TRBV7-9, the J gene TRBJ2-1; maybe TRBD2 (7 bases). The germline CDR1 and CDR2 sequences are SEHNR and FQNEAQ (reference sequence). The germline V and J ends were trimmed by 10 bases and 0 bases, with 10 bases remaining between them. This CDR3 comprises 13 residues. The CDR3 protein is CAKGGGSYNEQFF. The CDR3 DNA reads TGTGCCAAGGGAGGGGGCTCCTACAATGAGCAGTTCTTC.

This chain links TRBV19 with TRBJ2-3; D possibly corresponds to TRBD2 (6 bases). Germline V lookup: CDR1 LNHDA, CDR2 SQIVND (reference sequence). The CDR3 extends over 14 amino acids. V lost 7 bases and J 1 base, leaving 12 bases between the germline ends. Here the CDR3 reads CASKRTGGTDTQYF. CDR3 DNA sequence: TGTGCCAGTAAACGGACGGGGGGCACAGATACGCAGTATTTT. Full variable domain (rest looked up from reference TRBV19 and TRBJ2-3): DGGITQSPKYLFRKEGQNVTLSCEQNLNHDAMYWYRQDPGQGLRLIYYSQIVNDFQKGDIAEGYSVSREKKESFPLTVTSAQKNPTAFYLCASKRTGGTDTQYFGPGTRLTVL.

V gene TRBV5-4 combines with J gene TRBJ2-5; a weak D match, TRBD2 (6 bases). CDR1 SGHNT and CDR2 YYREEE come from the germline V gene (reference sequence). The CDR3 is 15 amino acids. V was pared by 0 bases and J by 3 bases, with 12 bases between. This chain's CDR3 is CASSLGLATEETQYF. The CDR3, as DNA: TGTGCCAGCAGCTTGGGGCTAGCGACAGAAGAGACCCAGTACTTC.

The CDR3 nucleotides are TGCGCCAGCAGCTTGAGGGGGTTGCAGTCCTACGAGCAGTACTTC. Translated, it gives CASSLRGLQSYEQYF. The chain has TRBV5-1 and TRBJ2-7, with D maybe TRBD1 (6 bases). The germline CDR1 and CDR2 sequences are SGHRS and YFSETQ. The V gene lost 1 base and the J gene lost 1 base, with 12 bases spanning the gap. The CDR3 is made up of 15 amino acids. Supplemented by reference TRBV5-1 and TRBJ2-7, the full variable domain reads KAGVTQTPRYLIKTRGQQVTLSCSPISGHRSVSWYQQTPGQGLQFLFEYFSETQRNKGNFPGRFSGRQFSNSRSEMNVSTLELGDSALYLCASSLRGLQSYEQYFGPGTRLTVT.

The chain links TRBV7-9 to TRBJ2-3; 7 nucleotides match TRBD1. V lost 3 bases, J lost 6 bases, and 18 bases stayed unmatched. Germline CDR1 and CDR2: SEHNR and FQNEAQ (reference sequence). This CDR3 spans 18 amino acids. The CDR3 sequence: CASSFPPLTGVGRDTQYF. The CDR3 nucleotides read TGTGCCAGCAGCTTCCCCCCCCTTACAGGGGTTGGTCGGGATACGCAGTATTTT.